This record covers a single T cell receptor (beta chain). Its antigen is not known. The data originate from a study of siplizumab effects on memory and regulatory T cells. Broader study findings: The diversity of naive T cells seemed greater than that of memory cells, and their alloresponse contribution seemed major. Treg origin accounted for an average of roughly 70% of mappable alloreactive CD4+ clones with siplizumab and 26.9% in controls. Assignment of a naive or memory phenotype failed for roughly 75-96% of the proliferating CD4+ or CD8+ clones. Sequences below about 10^-5 frequency were poorly captured, and few alloreactive clones mapped to unstimulated subsets.

TCRdb keeps only in-frame clones here, not all; method: immunoSEQ multiplex PCR. There are more than 95,000 clones in the sample; around 94% occur only once, and roughly 1.5% lies in the top ten. The germline gives CDR1 MNHEY, CDR2 SVGAGI. The CDR3 consists of 15 residues. V was clipped by 5 bases and J by 7 bases; unmatched bases: 6. Input material: non-Treg CD4+ T cells sorted from blood. The sequence derives from a human donor in good health. The J gene is TRBJ1-5, the V gene TRBV6-5, with TRBD1 matching over 12 bases. In DNA form, the CDR3 reads TGTGCCAGCAGTAGGGACAGGGGGCTGGAGCAGCCCCAGCATTTT. Translated: CASSRDRGLEQPQHF.